The 11 T cell receptor beta chains presented below share a single source sample, sequenced in a study of T cells in Graves' hyperthyroidism and ophthalmopathy. Amplified TCR beta CDR3 regions came from RNA transcripts. First-round RT-PCR of the TCR CDR3 relied on the HTBI primer set. In TCRdb, the multiplex PCR reads were re-called with MiXCR into one record per CDR3 protein. The data show some 600,000 distinct CDR3 sequences, roughly 13% seen once. Sequenced material: blood. These TCRs come from a woman in her 30s with Graves' hyperthyroidism that later progressed to Graves' ophthalmopathy.

This clonotype has just a few counts. The V gene is TRBV5-1, the J gene TRBJ2-5, with a possible D match to TRBD1 (5 bases). Germline V lookup: CDR1 SGHRS, CDR2 YFSETQ. Trimming cost V 3 bases and J 1 base, with 10 bases left between them. The CDR3 is 14 amino acids. CDR3 in DNA: TGCGCCAGCAGCTCGCGACAGATCCAAGAGACCCAGTACTTC. Protein product: CASSSRQIQETQYF.

This clonotype was seen a handful of times. The J gene is TRBJ2-5, the V gene TRBV15; 9 nucleotides agree with TRBD2. Germline V lookup: CDR1 LNHNV, CDR2 YYDKDF (reference sequence). Trimming cost V 1 base and J 3 bases; bases outside gene matches: 3. CDR3 length: 15 residues. The CDR3 bases are TGTGCCACCAGCAGAGCTGGCGGGGGGGAAGAGACCCAGTACTTC. It specifies CATSRAGGGEETQYF.

The chain links TRBV9 to TRBJ2-3, with 8 bases fitting TRBD2. Germline V gene lookup returns CDR1 SGDLS and CDR2 YYNGEE. The CDR3 length is 16 residues. With 3 bases clipped from V and 2 bases from J, the junction kept 8 bases outside the gene matches. The CDR3 region has the DNA TGTGCCAGCAGCGGAAAGGCTAGCGGGTACACAGATACGCAGTATTTT. It codes for CASSGKASGYTDTQYF.

This clonotype was recorded many times. The V gene is TRBV6-1, the J gene TRBJ2-3; D might be TRBD2 (7 bases). Germline CDR1 and CDR2: MNHNS and SASEGT. V shed 7 bases and J shed 3 bases, with 14 bases lying between them. This CDR3 comprises 14 residues. CDR3 nucleotides: TGTGCCAGCACCAATGGGAGGGGGACAGATACGCAGTATTTT. It is translated as CASTNGRGTDTQYF.

The J gene is TRBJ2-7, the V gene TRBV11-3, with D perhaps TRBD2 (6 bases). Trimming cost V 5 bases and J 6 bases, with 14 bases left between them. Per the germline V gene, CDR1 is SGHNT and CDR2 is YENEEA. The CDR3 has 13 amino acids. The CDR3 reads CASSPGGGAEQYF. Here the CDR3 DNA reads TGTGCCAGCAGCCCCGGAGGAGGGGCCGAGCAGTACTTC.

The chain links TRBV20-1 to TRBJ2-7; no firm D call. Germline V lookup: CDR1 DFQATT, CDR2 SNEGSKA (reference sequence). V shed 2 bases and J shed 3 bases, with 11 bases lying between them. The CDR3 sequence is 13 residues long. The CDR3 loop reads CSARWTENYEQYF. In DNA, the CDR3 is TGCAGTGCTAGATGGACGGAAAACTACGAGCAGTACTTC.

In this sample, this clonotype turned up many times. The V call is TRBV27, the J call TRBJ1-2, with a weak D call TRBD1 (6 bases). Germline V gene lookup returns CDR1 MNHEY and CDR2 SMNVEV (reference sequence). Trimming removed 10 bases at V and 4 bases at J, with 13 bases between. The CDR3 covers 12 residues. The CDR3 loop is CATRGPTYGYTF. For the CDR3, the DNA is TGTGCCACCCGGGGGCCGACCTATGGCTACACCTTC.

On this clonotype itself: Given a much more abundant clone one base away, this may be a read error. The CDR3 ends on some other residue instead of the conserved phenylalanine or tryptophan, so this is likely a read error. The chain combines TRBV20-1 with TRBJ2-1, with D hard to call. CDR1 is DFQATT, CDR2 SNEGSKA, per germline (reference sequence). V was pared by 0 bases and J by 5 bases, with 5 bases between. The CDR3 is made up of 12 amino acids. CDR3 bases: TGCAGTGCTAGAGAAACAGACAATGAGCAGTTCTGC. It specifies CSARETDNEQFC.

This clonotype came up a few times. The junction shows a germline mismatch at one end, possibly a read error. The chain uses TRBV18 and TRBJ2-7, with TRBD1 identical over 7 bases. Germline CDR1 reads KGHSH; CDR2 reads LQKENI. The CDR3 has 16 residues. This CDR3 is CAGSPQARDSSYEQYF. CDR3 coding DNA: TGTGCCGGCTCACCTCAAGCTAGGGACAGCTCCTACGAGCAGTACTTC. The variable domain in full, with the rest retrieved from reference TRBV18 and TRBJ2-7, is NAGVMQNPRHLVRRRGQEARLRCSPMKGHSHVYWYRQLPEEGLKFMVYLQKENIIDESGMPKERFSAEFPKEGPSILRIQQVVRGDSAAYFCAGSPQARDSSYEQYFGPGTRLTVT.

CDR3 loop: CASSTTYLPEAFF. CDR3 coding DNA: TGTGCCAGCAGCACCACTTACCTCCCTGAAGCTTTCTTT. The V and J genes are TRBV7-9 and TRBJ1-1; D is uncertain. Trimming removed 5 bases at V and 6 bases at J, with 13 bases between. The CDR3 runs 13 residues. Looked up from germline, CDR1 is SEHNR and CDR2 is FQNEAQ (reference sequence).

This clonotype was seen a handful of times. The V and J genes are TRBV11-3 and TRBJ1-2, with D possibly matching TRBD1 (5 bases). The germline V gene encodes CDR1 SGHNT and CDR2 YENEEA. The CDR3 covers 14 residues. Between the trimmed V and J ends, which lost 5 bases and 8 bases, there was a span of 18 bases. Here the CDR3 reads CASSPRDGARGYTF. The CDR3 DNA reads as TGTGCCAGCAGCCCAAGGGACGGGGCTAGGGGCTACACCTTC.